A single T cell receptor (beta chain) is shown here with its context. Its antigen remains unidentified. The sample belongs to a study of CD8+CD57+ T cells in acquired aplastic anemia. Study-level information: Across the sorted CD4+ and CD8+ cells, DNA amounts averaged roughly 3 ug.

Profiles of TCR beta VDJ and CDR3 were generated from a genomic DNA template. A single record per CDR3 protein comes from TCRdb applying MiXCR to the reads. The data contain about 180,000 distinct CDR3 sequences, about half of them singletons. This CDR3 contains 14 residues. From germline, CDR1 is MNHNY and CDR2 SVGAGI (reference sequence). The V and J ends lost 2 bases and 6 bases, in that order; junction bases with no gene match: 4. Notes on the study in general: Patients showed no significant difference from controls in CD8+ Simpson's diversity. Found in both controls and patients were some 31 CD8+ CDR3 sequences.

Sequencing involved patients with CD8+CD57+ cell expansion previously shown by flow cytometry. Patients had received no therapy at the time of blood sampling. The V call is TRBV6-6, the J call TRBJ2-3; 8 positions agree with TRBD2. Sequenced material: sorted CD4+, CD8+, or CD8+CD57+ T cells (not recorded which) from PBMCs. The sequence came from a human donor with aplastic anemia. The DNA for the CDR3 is TGTGCCAGCAGTTACCGGGAGGGTCCTGATACGCAGTATTTT. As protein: CASSYREGPDTQYF.